The next 30 T cell receptor beta chains were all read from a single sample in a study of Ad26.COV2.S vaccination and SARS-CoV-2 variants. The protocol was immunoSEQ multiplex PCR, while the TCRdb copy is restricted to in-frame clones and leaves out a portion. Among about 180,000 clones listed, roughly 85% were seen once. The sample in question was peripheral blood, obtained after recovery from COVID-19. Every receptor here comes from a human donor who had recovered from COVID-19.

Comment on this clone: The same CDR3 is also encoded by other DNA sequences in this sample. The chain employs TRBV29-1 and TRBJ2-7, with unresolved D. CDR1 and CDR2 from the germline V gene are SQVTM and ANQGSEA. Deletions cut 7 bases from V and 1 base from J, with 11 bases between. The CDR3 runs to 12 residues. The CDR3 bases are TGCAGCGCCGTGGGCAGTTCCTACGAGCAGTACTTC. Translated, it gives CSAVGSSYEQYF.

This clone was counted a single time. This chain connects TRBV6-5 to TRBJ2-1, with D uncertain. CDR1 and CDR2 (germline): MNHEY, SVGAGI. Trimming stripped 0 bases from V and 4 bases from J, with 10 bases between. The CDR3 has 15 residues. The CDR3 coding sequence is TGTGCCAGCAGTTACTCTGCCAGTTTTTACAATGAGCAGTTCTTC. Amino acid sequence: CASSYSASFYNEQFF.

The chain joins TRBV6-5 to TRBJ2-1; D uncertain. This CDR3 region has 13 residues. Germline-derived CDR1 and CDR2 are MNHEY and SVGAGI. With 8 bases removed from V and 10 bases from J, the gap between germline ends came to 18 bases. The DNA of the CDR3 is TGTGCCAGCCTCCCACCGGACGCCGGAGAGCAGTTCTTC. The encoded protein is CASLPPDAGEQFF.

The chain employs TRBV11-2 and TRBJ2-5; weak D call: TRBD1 (6 bases). This CDR3 spans 13 amino acids. V lost 5 bases and J 2 bases, leaving 9 bases between the germline ends. CDR1 is SGHAT, CDR2 FQNNGV, per germline. CDR3 amino acids: CASSVDRQETQYF. The CDR3 coding sequence is TGTGCCAGCAGCGTGGACAGACAAGAGACCCAGTACTTC.

Only one count was recorded for this clone. The V gene is TRBV27, the J gene TRBJ2-7; 7 positions match TRBD1. The CDR3 is 14 residues long. V shed 6 bases, J shed 4 bases, and the junction held 9 bases outside the gene matches. The germline CDR1 and CDR2 sequences are MNHEY and SMNVEV (reference sequence). The CDR3 DNA follows: TGTGCCAGCAGGTGGACAGGAAACTTTTACGAGCAGTACTTC. It specifies CASRWTGNFYEQYF.

This chain uses TRBV7-9 with TRBJ1-1, with 7 bases fitting TRBD1. The V gene's germline CDR1 is SEHNR and CDR2 FQNEAQ (reference sequence). Germline trimming cut 2 bases from V and 1 base from J; bases unmatched to any gene: 13. The CDR3 has 18 residues. The CDR3 loop reads CASSLRTWDSTQNTEAFF. In nucleotides, the CDR3 is TGTGCCAGCAGCTTACGAACATGGGACAGCACACAGAACACTGAAGCTTTCTTT.

About this clone: This clone may be a read error of a much larger clone one base away. V gene TRBV6-5 combines with J gene TRBJ2-7; D is undetermined. This CDR3 comprises 11 residues. From germline, CDR1 is MNHEY and CDR2 SVGAGI. V dropped 6 bases and J dropped 3 bases, with 6 bases sitting between them. CDR3 bases: TGTGCCAGCAGCTTAAACTACGAGCAGTACTTC. Protein: CASSLNYEQYF.

This rearrangement joins TRBV20-1 to TRBJ1-2; D not certain. The CDR3 runs to 11 residues. The germline V gene encodes CDR1 DFQATT and CDR2 SNEGSKA (reference sequence). Between the trimmed V and J ends, which lost 1 base and 4 bases, there was a span of 4 bases. Written as DNA, the CDR3 is TGCAGTGCTAGAGCAGGCTATGGCTACACCTTC. Its translation: CSARAGYGYTF.

The chain links TRBV7-2 to TRBJ2-7, with 8 bases fitting TRBD2. Trimming at V came to 5 bases and at J to 6 bases, leaving 12 bases not matched to a gene. This CDR3 spans 15 amino acids. Germline loops: CDR1 SGHTA, CDR2 FQGNSA. In nucleotides, the CDR3 is TGTGCCAGCAGCCCGGGTGGACTAGCAAGGGGCGAGCAGTACTTC. Translation: CASSPGGLARGEQYF.

This chain links TRBV7-7 with TRBJ2-3, with D tentatively TRBD2 (5 bases). This CDR3 contains 14 residues. The germline V gene encodes CDR1 SSHAT and CDR2 FNYEAQ (reference sequence). Deletions cut 5 bases from V and 2 bases from J, with 11 bases between. Here the CDR3 DNA reads TGTGCCAGCAGCACGGGGATTTTCACAGATACGCAGTATTTT. Translating gives CASSTGIFTDTQYF.

CDR3 nucleotides: TGTGCCAGCAGTTTAATGGGGCGGGTCACTGAAGCTTTCTTT. Protein sequence: CASSLMGRVTEAFF. V is TRBV28 and J is TRBJ1-1; D is possibly TRBD1 (5 bases). Germline V gives CDR1 MDHEN, CDR2 SYDVKM. V lost 2 bases and J 4 bases, leaving 11 bases between the germline ends. The CDR3 is made up of 14 amino acids.

The V and J genes are TRBV5-8 and TRBJ1-3; perhaps TRBD1 as D (5 bases). Trimming stripped 1 base from V and 4 bases from J, with 9 bases between. This CDR3 comprises 14 residues. The V gene's germline CDR1 is SGHTS and CDR2 YDEGEE. CDR3 residues: CASSLTGQGNTIYF. For the CDR3, the DNA is TGTGCCAGCAGCTTGACAGGCCAGGGAAACACCATATATTTT.

The V gene is TRBV4-1, the J gene TRBJ1-2; TRBD1 might be the D (6 bases). CDR3 size: 16 residues. V was pared by 0 bases and J by 4 bases, with 15 bases between. Germline V gives CDR1 MGHRA, CDR2 YSYEKL. The CDR3 loop reads CASSQEQGVWGYGYTF. DNA of the CDR3: TGCGCCAGCAGCCAAGAACAGGGAGTTTGGGGCTATGGCTACACCTTC.

The chain recombines TRBV7-3 with TRBJ2-2; D remains ambiguous. V was pared by 5 bases and J by 0 bases, with 10 bases between. CDR1 is SGHTA and CDR2 is FQGTGA in the germline V gene. This CDR3 is built from 15 residues. The CDR3: CASSRDSANTGELFF. In nucleotides, the CDR3 is TGTGCCAGCAGCCGAGACTCTGCGAACACCGGGGAGCTGTTTTTT. Together with reference TRBV7-3 and TRBJ2-2, the CDR3 gives the full variable domain: GAGVSQTPSNKVTEKGKYVELRCDPISGHTALYWYRQSLGQGPEFLIYFQGTGAADDSGLPNDRFFAVRPEGSVSTLKIQRTERGDSAVYLCASSRDSANTGELFFGEGSRLTVL.

This clone was found a few times. The chain has TRBV5-1 and TRBJ2-1, with D unclear. CDR1 is SGHRS and CDR2 is YFSETQ in the germline V gene. This CDR3 region has 12 residues. Trimming took 4 bases from V and 9 from J, leaving 11 bases between them. The chain's CDR3 is CASSDPAGEQFF. In DNA form, the CDR3 reads TGCGCCAGCAGCGACCCCGCCGGTGAGCAGTTCTTC.

The CDR3 spells CASSLAGLAAYEQYF. The CDR3 bases are TGTGCCAGCAGCTTAGCGGGCCTCGCGGCTTACGAGCAGTACTTC. This sequence joins TRBV7-9 and TRBJ2-7; no definite D call. Germline loops: CDR1 SEHNR, CDR2 FQNEAQ (reference sequence). CDR3 size: 15 residues. Trimming took 0 bases from V and 4 from J, leaving 13 bases between them.

V is TRBV4-1 and J is TRBJ2-7; D gene uncertain. Trimming cost V 1 base and J 0 bases, with 10 bases left between them. The CDR3 length is 15 residues. Looked up from germline, CDR1 is MGHRA and CDR2 is YSYEKL. CDR3 loop: CASSQAETNSYEQYF. The CDR3 bases are TGCGCCAGCAGCCAAGCTGAGACAAACTCCTACGAGCAGTACTTC.

This rearrangement joins TRBV6-5 to TRBJ1-2, with D tentatively TRBD1 (5 bases). The CDR3 spans 15 residues. Germline values: CDR1 MNHEY, CDR2 SVGAGI. Trimming pared 5 bases from V and 3 bases from J, leaving 16 bases between. The CDR3 sequence is CASSQSPTGHYGYTF. The CDR3 DNA follows: TGTGCCAGCAGTCAAAGTCCCACAGGACACTATGGCTACACCTTC.

The chain joins TRBV5-4 to TRBJ2-3, with D unresolved. This CDR3 is 15 amino acids long. Trimming took 0 bases from V and 2 from J, leaving 10 bases between them. From germline, CDR1 is SGHNT and CDR2 YYREEE (reference sequence). CDR3 coding DNA: TGTGCCAGCAGCTTGGCGGCTACTCCCACAGATACGCAGTATTTT. Translation: CASSLAATPTDTQYF.

The chain combines TRBV2 with TRBJ2-5; tentative D call: TRBD2 (7 bases). The CDR3 contains 13 residues. Germline V gene sequence: CDR1 SNHLY, CDR2 FYNNEI. The ends were cut back, 3 bases at V and 5 bases at J, with 10 bases in the middle. The CDR3 nucleotides read TGTGCCAGCAGTGAGCGGGGGCCGGAGACCCAGTACTTC. Amino acid sequence: CASSERGPETQYF.

As regards this clone: Other DNA sequences in the sample encode the same CDR3. The chain recombines TRBV30 with TRBJ1-5; D is unclear. Germline lookup yields CDR1 GTSNPN and CDR2 SVGIG (reference sequence). Trimming left V 1 base short and J 5 bases short, with 6 bases between. The CDR3 contains 12 residues. The CDR3 here is CAWSEGYQPQHF. The DNA of the CDR3 is TGTGCCTGGAGTGAAGGGTATCAGCCCCAGCATTTT.

Concerning this clone: A read error may account for a junction end that differs from germline. For the CDR3, the DNA is TGTGCCAGCAGCCTGGTCCCAAATTCACCCCCCCACTTT. Encoded protein: CASSLVPNSPPHF. V is TRBV5-6 and J is TRBJ1-6; D is unresolved. This CDR3 is built from 13 residues. Germline CDR1 is SGHDT and CDR2 is YYEEEE.

The V and J genes are TRBV7-3 and TRBJ1-6, with 8 nucleotides matching TRBD1. Germline V gives CDR1 SGHTA, CDR2 FQGTGA. V lost 4 bases and J lost 5; bases outside the gene matches: 4. The CDR3 covers 15 residues. The CDR3 region is CASSSTGGNNSPLHF. Here the CDR3 DNA reads TGTGCCAGCAGCTCAACAGGGGGGAATAATTCACCCCTCCACTTT.

The V call is TRBV12-3 or TRBV12-4, the J call TRBJ2-5, with 7 nucleotides matching TRBD1. The CDR3 loop spans 13 amino acids. V was pared by 5 bases and J by 5 bases, with 5 bases of the junction left unmatched. CDR3 sequence (DNA): TGTGCCAGCAGTAACAGGGGCGGTGAGACCCAGTACTTC. As protein: CASSNRGGETQYF.

The chain uses TRBV5-1 and TRBJ1-2, with 9 bases matching TRBD1. J gave up 4 bases and V 5 bases, and 0 bases lay outside the gene matches. Per germline, CDR1 SGHRS and CDR2 YFSETQ. The CDR3 is made up of 12 amino acids. Written as DNA, the CDR3 is TGCGCCAGCAGGGACAGGGGCTATGGCTACACCTTC. Its translation: CASRDRGYGYTF.

This clone has only one observation. V and J are TRBV28 and TRBJ2-5, with 9 positions matching TRBD2. V was pared by 7 bases and J by 5 bases, with 2 bases of the junction left unmatched. The germline V gene encodes CDR1 MDHEN and CDR2 SYDVKM. CDR3 length: 12 residues. CDR3 sequence (DNA): TGTGCCAGCATCGGACTAGCGGAGACCCAGTACTTC. Its translation is CASIGLAETQYF.

The chain recombines TRBV7-2 with TRBJ2-3, with D possibly called TRBD1 or TRBD2 (5 bases each). Germline CDR1 reads SGHTA; CDR2 reads FQGNSA. Trimming stripped 5 bases from V and 6 bases from J, with 15 bases between. This CDR3 is 14 amino acids long. CDR3 in amino acids: CASSLEGRVDTQYF. The CDR3 region has the DNA TGTGCCAGCAGCCTTGAGGGGCGCGTGGATACGCAGTATTTT.

The chain has TRBV4-1 and TRBJ1-3, with 7 bases that match TRBD1. The V and J ends lost 4 bases and 4 bases, in that order; junction bases with no gene match: 13. CDR1 is MGHRA, CDR2 YSYEKL, per germline. This CDR3 has 17 residues. Written as DNA, the CDR3 is TGCGCCAGCAGCCCACCACAGGGGACGTCGTCCGGAAACACCATATATTTT. This codes for CASSPPQGTSSGNTIYF.

This clone showed up just a few times. The genes are TRBV5-1 and TRBJ2-3; TRBD2 matches at 10 bases. This CDR3 has 17 amino acids. CDR1 is SGHRS, CDR2 YFSETQ, per germline. Germline trimming cut 0 bases from V and 4 bases from J; bases unmatched to any gene: 8. The CDR3 DNA sequence: TGCGCCAGCAGCTTGGGACCGGAAGCGGGAGGGTCAGATACGCAGTATTTT. This gives the protein CASSLGPEAGGSDTQYF.

The V and J genes are TRBV18 and TRBJ2-5, with 9 nucleotides matching TRBD1. The V segment lost 3 bases and the J segment 1 base; nucleotides outside the gene matches: 9. The CDR3 runs 17 residues. CDR1 KGHSH and CDR2 LQKENI come from the germline V gene. The CDR3 sequence: CASSPITGTGTQETQYF. CDR3 DNA sequence: TGTGCCAGCTCACCTATAACCGGGACAGGGACCCAAGAGACCCAGTACTTC.